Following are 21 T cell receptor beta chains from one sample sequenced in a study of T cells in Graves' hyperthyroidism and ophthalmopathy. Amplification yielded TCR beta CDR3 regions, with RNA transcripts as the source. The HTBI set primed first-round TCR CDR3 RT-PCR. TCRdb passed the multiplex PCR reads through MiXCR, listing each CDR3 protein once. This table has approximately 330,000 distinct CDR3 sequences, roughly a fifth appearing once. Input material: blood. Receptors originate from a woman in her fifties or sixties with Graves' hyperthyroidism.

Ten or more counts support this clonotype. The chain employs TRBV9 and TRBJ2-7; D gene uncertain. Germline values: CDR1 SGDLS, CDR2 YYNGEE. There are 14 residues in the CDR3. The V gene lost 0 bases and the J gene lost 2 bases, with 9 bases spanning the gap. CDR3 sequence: CASSVGPPPYEQYF. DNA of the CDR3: TGTGCCAGCAGCGTAGGACCCCCACCCTACGAGCAGTACTTC. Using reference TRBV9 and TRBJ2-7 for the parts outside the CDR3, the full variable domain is DSGVTQTPKHLITATGQRVTLRCSPRSGDLSVYWYQQSLDQGLQFLIQYYNGEERAKGNILERFSAQQFPDLHSELNLSSLELGDSALYFCASSVGPPPYEQYFGPGTRLTVT.

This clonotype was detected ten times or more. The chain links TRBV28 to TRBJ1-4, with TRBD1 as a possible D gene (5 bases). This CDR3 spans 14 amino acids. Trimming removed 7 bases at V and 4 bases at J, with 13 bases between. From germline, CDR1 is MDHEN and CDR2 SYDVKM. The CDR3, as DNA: TGTGCCAGCACCCCCGTGGGGGTTAATGAAAAACTGTTTTTT. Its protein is CASTPVGVNEKLFF.

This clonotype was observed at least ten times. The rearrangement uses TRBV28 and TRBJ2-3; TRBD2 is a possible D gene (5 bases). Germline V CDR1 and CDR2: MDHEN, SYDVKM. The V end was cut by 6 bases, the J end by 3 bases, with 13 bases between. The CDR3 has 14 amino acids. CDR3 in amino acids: CASSNGGMTDTQYF. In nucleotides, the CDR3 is TGTGCCAGCAGCAACGGAGGTATGACAGATACGCAGTATTTT.

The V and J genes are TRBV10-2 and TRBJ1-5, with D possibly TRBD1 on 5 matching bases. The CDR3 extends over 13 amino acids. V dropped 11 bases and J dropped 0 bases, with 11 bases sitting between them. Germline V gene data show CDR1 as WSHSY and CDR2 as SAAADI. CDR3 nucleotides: TGCGCCTCCCAGGGAGTTAGCAATCAGCCCCAGCATTTT. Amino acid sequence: CASQGVSNQPQHF.

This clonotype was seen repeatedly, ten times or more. The CDR3 sequence is CASSERVFTEAFF. CDR3 coding DNA: TGCGCCAGCAGTGAGAGGGTTTTTACTGAAGCTTTCTTT. This sequence joins TRBV10-2 and TRBJ1-1; unclear D gene. The CDR3 runs to 13 residues. Between the trimmed V and J ends, which lost 2 bases and 5 bases, there was a span of 9 bases. Germline V gene sequence: CDR1 WSHSY, CDR2 SAAADI.

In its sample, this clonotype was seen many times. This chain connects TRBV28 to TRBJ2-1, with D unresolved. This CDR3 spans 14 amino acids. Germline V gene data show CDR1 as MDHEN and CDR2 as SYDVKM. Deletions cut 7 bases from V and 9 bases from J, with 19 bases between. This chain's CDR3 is CASTVHPLSGEQFF. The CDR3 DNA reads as TGTGCCAGCACCGTTCATCCCCTATCGGGTGAGCAGTTCTTC.

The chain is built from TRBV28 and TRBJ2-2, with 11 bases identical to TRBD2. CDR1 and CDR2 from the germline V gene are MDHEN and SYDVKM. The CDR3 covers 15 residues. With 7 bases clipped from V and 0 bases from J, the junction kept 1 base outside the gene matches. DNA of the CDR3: TGTGCCAGCATTAGCGGGGGGGCGAACACCGGGGAGCTGTTTTTT. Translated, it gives CASISGGANTGELFF. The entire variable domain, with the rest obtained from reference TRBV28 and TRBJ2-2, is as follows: DVKVTQSSRYLVKRTGEKVFLECVQDMDHENMFWYRQDPGLGLRLIYFSYDVKMKEKGDIPEGYSVSREKKERFSLILESASTNQTSMYLCASISGGANTGELFFGEGSRLTVL.

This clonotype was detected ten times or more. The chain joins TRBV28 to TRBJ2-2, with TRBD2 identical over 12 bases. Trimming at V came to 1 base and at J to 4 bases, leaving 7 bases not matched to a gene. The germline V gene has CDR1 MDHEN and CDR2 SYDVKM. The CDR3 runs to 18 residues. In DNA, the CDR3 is TGTGCCAGCAGTTTATTGGGTCCGGGACTAGCGGGCACCGGGGAGCTGTTTTTT. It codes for CASSLLGPGLAGTGELFF.

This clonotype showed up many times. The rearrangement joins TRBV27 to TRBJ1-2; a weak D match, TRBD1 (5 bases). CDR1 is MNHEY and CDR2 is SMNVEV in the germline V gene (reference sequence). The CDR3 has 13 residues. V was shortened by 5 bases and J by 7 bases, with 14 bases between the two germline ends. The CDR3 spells CASSPQGIAGYTF. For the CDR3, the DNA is TGTGCCAGCAGTCCGCAGGGTATCGCTGGCTACACCTTC.

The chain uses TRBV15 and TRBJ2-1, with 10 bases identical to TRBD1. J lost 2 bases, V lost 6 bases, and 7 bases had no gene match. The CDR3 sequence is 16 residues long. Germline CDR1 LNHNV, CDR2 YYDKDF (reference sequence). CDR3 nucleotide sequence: TGTGCCACCAGAAAAGACAGGGGGCTTACCTACAATGAGCAGTTCTTC. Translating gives CATRKDRGLTYNEQFF.

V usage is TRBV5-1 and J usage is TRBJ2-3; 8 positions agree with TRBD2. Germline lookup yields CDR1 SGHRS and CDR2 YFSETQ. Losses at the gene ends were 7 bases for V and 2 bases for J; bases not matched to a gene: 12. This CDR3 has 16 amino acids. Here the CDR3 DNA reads TGCGCCAGCGTCTCGGGGATGCGGGGGGTCACAGATACGCAGTATTTT. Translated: CASVSGMRGVTDTQYF.

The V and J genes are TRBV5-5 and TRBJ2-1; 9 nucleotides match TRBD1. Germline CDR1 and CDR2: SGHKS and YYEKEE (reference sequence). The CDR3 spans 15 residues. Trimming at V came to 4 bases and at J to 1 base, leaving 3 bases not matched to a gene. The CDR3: CASSPGQGSYNEQFF. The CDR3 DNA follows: TGTGCCAGCAGCCCGGGACAGGGTTCCTACAATGAGCAGTTCTTC.

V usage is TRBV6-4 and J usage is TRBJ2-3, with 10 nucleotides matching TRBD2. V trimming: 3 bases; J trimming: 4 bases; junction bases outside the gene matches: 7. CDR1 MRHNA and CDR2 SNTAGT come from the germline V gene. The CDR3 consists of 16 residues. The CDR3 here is CASSDSSGGSADTQYF. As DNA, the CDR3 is TGTGCCAGCAGTGATTCTAGCGGGGGATCTGCAGATACGCAGTATTTT.

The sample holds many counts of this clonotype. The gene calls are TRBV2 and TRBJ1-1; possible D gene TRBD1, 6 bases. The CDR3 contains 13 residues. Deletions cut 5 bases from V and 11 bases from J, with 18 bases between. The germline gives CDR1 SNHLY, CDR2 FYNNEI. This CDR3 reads CASSIQGGRIAFF. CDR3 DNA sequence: TGTGCCAGCAGTATACAGGGTGGGCGGATCGCTTTCTTT.

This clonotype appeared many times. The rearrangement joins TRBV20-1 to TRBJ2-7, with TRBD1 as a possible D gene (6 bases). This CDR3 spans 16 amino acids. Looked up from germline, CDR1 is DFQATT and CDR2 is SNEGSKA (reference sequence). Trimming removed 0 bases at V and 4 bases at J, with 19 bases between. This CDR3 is CSARDLSGQLIYEQYF. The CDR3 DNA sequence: TGCAGTGCTAGAGATCTCTCGGGACAACTGATATACGAGCAGTACTTC.

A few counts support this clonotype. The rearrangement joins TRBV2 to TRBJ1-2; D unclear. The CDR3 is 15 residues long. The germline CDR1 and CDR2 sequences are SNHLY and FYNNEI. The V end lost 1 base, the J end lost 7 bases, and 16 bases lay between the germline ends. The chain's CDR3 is CASSEEGGKVSGYTF. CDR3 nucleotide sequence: TGTGCCAGCAGTGAAGAAGGAGGGAAAGTGAGTGGCTACACCTTC.

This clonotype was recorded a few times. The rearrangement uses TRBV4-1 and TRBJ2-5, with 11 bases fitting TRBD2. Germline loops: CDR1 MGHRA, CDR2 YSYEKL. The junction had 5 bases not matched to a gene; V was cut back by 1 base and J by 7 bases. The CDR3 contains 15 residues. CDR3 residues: CASSQVALAGGTQYF. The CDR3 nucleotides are TGCGCCAGCAGCCAAGTGGCCCTAGCGGGGGGGACCCAGTACTTC.

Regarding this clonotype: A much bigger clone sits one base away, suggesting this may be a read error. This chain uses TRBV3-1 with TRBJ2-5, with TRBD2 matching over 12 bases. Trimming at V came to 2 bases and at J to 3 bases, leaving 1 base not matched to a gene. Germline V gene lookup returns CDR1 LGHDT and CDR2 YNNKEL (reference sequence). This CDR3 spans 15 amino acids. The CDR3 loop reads CASSQLAGGEETQYF. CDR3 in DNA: TGTGCCAGCAGCCAACTAGCGGGAGGGGAAGAGACCCAGTACTTC.

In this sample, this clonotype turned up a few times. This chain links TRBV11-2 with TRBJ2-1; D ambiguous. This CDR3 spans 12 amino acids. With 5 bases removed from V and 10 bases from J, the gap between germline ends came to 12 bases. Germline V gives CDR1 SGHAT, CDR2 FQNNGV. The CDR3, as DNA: TGTGCCAGCAGCAAGAGGTTGGGGGAGCAGTTCTTC. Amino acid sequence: CASSKRLGEQFF.

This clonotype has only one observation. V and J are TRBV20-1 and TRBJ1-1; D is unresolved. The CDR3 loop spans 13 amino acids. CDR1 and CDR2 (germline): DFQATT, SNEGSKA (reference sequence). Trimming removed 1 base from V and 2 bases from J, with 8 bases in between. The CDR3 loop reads CSARVQLNTEAFF. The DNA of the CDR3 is TGCAGTGCTAGAGTACAGCTTAACACTGAAGCTTTCTTT.

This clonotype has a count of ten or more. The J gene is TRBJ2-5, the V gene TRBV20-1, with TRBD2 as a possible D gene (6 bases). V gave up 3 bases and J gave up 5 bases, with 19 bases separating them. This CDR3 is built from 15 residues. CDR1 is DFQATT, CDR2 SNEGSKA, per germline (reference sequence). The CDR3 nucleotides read TGCAGTGCTAGGTTCTGGTCGGGAGCGGCTGAGACCCAGTACTTC. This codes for CSARFWSGAAETQYF.